This T cell receptor (beta chain) was identified during a study of T-cell memory formation after mild COVID-19. Findings and limits, study-wide: A second wave of clones peaked on day 37, and their SARS-CoV-2 specificity went unconfirmed. Prior to infection, memory already included some responding clones, suggesting cross-reactive memory joined. CD4/CD8 balance held among clones contracting day 15 to 85, and later expanders leaned CD4+.

At least ten counts were recorded for this clonotype. What it binds is unknown. CDR3 length: 16 amino acids. V gave up 2 bases and J gave up 1 base, with 13 bases separating them. The V gene's germline CDR1 is SGHRS and CDR2 YFSETQ. TCRdb re-called the 5' RACE reads through MiXCR, storing one row per CDR3 protein. Here the sample spans about 15,000 distinct CDR3 sequences, 20% to 30% being singletons. The J gene is TRBJ2-1, the V gene TRBV5-1; D assignment may be TRBD1 or TRBD2 (5 bases each). This TCR was recovered from a man younger than 35 who had mild COVID-19 (a few samples of this study predate the infection). Cell type and time point are not known. The sequenced sample consisted of PBMCs or a T cell subset sorted from them (not recorded which). The CDR3 region is CASSFSPGPSYNEQFF. For the CDR3, the DNA is TGCGCCAGCAGCTTCAGCCCGGGACCATCCTACAATGAGCAGTTCTTC.